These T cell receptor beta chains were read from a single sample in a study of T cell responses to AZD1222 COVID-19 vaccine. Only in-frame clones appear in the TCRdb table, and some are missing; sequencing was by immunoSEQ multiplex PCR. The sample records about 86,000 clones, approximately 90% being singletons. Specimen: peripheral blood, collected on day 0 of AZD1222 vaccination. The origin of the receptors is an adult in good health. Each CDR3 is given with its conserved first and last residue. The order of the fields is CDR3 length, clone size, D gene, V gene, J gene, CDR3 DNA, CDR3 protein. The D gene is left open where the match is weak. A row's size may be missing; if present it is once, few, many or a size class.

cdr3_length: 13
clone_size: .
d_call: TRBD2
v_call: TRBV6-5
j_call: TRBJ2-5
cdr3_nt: TGTGCCAGCAGGGAGCGGGGGGACGGGACCCAGTACTTC
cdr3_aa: CASRERGDGTQYF

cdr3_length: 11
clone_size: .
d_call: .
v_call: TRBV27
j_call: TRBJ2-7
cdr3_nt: TGTGCCAGCAGTTCCCGCTACGAGCAGTACTTC
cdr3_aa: CASSSRYEQYF

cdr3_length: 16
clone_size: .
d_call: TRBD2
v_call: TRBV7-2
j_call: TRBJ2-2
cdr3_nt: TGTGCCAGCAGCTCCCCCGCGGGGGGGATTACCGGGGAGCTGTTTTTT
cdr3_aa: CASSSPAGGITGELFF

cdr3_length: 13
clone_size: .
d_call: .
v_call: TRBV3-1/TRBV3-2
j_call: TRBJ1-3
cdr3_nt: TGTGCCAGCAGAGGCGGGCCTGGAAACACCATATATTTT
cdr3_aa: CASRGGPGNTIYF

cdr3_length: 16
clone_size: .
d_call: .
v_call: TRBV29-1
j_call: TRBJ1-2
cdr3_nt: TGCAGCGTTACCAACCCCGAGGGCCGTTCTAACTATGGCTACACCTTC
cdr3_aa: CSVTNPEGRSNYGYTF

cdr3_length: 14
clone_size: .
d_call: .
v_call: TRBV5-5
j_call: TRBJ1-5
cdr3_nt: TGTGCCAGCAGCTTCGTCAGTAGCAATCAGCCCCAGCATTTT
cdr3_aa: CASSFVSSNQPQHF

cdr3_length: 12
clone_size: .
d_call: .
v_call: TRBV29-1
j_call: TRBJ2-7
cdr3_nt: TGCAGCGTTGCGACGACAGTGGGTGAGCAGTACTTC
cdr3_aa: CSVATTVGEQYF

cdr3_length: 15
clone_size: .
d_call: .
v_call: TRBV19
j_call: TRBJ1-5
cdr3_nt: TGTGCCAGTAGTATGGAGGGGATCGGCAATCAGCCCCAGCATTTT
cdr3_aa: CASSMEGIGNQPQHF

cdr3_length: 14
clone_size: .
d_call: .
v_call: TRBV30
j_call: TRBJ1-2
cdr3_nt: TGTGCCTGGAGTCGATCGGACAGTAACTATGGCTACACCTTC
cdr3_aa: CAWSRSDSNYGYTF

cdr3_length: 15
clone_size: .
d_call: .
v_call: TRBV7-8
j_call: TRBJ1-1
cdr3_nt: TGTGCCAGCACCATGTCTCGCGGGGGAGGGACTGAAGCTTTCTTT
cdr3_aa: CASTMSRGGGTEAFF

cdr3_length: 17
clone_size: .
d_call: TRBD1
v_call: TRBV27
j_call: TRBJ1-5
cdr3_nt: TGTGCCAGCAGTTTCCCTGGGACAGGGGAGGCCAATCAGCCCCAGCATTTT
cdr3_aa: CASSFPGTGEANQPQHF

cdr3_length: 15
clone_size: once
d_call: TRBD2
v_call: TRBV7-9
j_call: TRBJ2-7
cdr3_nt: TGTGCCAGCAGGCGGGACCTCGGGGGGTTCTACGAGCAGTACTTC
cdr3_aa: CASRRDLGGFYEQYF

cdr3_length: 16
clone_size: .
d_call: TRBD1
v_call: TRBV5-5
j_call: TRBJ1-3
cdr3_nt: TGTGCCAGCAGCTTTGGGACAGGGGGTTCAGGAAACACCATATATTTT
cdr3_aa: CASSFGTGGSGNTIYF

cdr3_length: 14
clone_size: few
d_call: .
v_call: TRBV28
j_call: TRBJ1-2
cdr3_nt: TGTGCCAGCACCCCTCGCCGGGGGCGCTATGGCTACACCTTC
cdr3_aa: CASTPRRGRYGYTF

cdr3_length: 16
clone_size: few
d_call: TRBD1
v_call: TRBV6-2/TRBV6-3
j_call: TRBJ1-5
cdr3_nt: TGTGCCAGCAGCCTTTCAGGACAGGGGGCAAATCAGCCCCAGCATTTT
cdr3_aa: CASSLSGQGANQPQHF

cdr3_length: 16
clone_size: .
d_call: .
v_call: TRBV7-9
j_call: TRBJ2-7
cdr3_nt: TGTGCCAGCAGCTTGGGAAGGTCAGGCTCGACCTACGAGCAGTACTTC
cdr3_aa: CASSLGRSGSTYEQYF

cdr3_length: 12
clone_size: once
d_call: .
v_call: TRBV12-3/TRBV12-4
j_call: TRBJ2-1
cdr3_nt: TGTGCCAGCAGTTTGATGAGCAATGAGCAGTTCTTC
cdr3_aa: CASSLMSNEQFF

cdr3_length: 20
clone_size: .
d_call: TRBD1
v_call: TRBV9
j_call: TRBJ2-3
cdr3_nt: TGTGCCAGCAGCGTAAGTGCTGGGACAGGAACTGTTCCCTACACAGATACGCAGTATTTT
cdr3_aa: CASSVSAGTGTVPYTDTQYF

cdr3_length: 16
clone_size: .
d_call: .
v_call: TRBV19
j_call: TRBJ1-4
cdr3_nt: TGTGCCAGTATCCGGACCGTTACAGGGATCAGTGAAAAACTGTTTTTT
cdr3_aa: CASIRTVTGISEKLFF

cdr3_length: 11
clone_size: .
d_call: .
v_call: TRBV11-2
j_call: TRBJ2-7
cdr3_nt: TGTGCCAGCAGCTTAGGAGGACGGCAGTACTTC
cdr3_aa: CASSLGGRQYF

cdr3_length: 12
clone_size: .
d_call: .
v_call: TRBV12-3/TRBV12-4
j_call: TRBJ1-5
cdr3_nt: TGTGCCAGCGGAAGTACGAGACAGCCCCAGCATTTT
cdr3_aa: CASGSTRQPQHF

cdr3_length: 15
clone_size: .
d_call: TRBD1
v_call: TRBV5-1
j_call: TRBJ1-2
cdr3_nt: TGCGCCAGCGGAGCCCCTGACAGGGCTGTTTATGGCTACACCTTC
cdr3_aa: CASGAPDRAVYGYTF

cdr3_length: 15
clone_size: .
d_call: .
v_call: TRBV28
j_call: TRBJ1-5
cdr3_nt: TGTGCCAGCAGTACATCTCGGGAGGGGGGTCAGCCCCAGCATTTT
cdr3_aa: CASSTSREGGQPQHF

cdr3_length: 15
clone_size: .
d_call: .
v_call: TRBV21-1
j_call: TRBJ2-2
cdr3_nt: TGTGCCAGCAGCAAAAGAAGGACTATCACCGGGGAGCTGTTTTTT
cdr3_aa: CASSKRRTITGELFF

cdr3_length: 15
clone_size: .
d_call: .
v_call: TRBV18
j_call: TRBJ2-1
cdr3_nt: TGTGCCAGCTCCCCCCGCGCCAGCTCCTACAATGAGCAGTTCTTC
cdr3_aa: CASSPRASSYNEQFF

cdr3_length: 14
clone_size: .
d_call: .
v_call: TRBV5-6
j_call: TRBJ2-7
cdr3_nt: TGTGCCAGCAGCTTCTGGCTGGGGTTCTACGAGCAGTACTTC
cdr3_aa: CASSFWLGFYEQYF

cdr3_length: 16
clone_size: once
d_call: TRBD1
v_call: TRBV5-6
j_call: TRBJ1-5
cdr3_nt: TGTGCCAGCAGCTGGGACAGCCCTATGAGCAATCAGCCCCAGCATTTT
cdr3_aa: CASSWDSPMSNQPQHF

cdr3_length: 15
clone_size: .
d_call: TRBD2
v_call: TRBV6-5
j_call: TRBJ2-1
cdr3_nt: TGTGCCAGCAGCCCGGGACTAGCGGGTTACAATGAGCAGTTCTTC
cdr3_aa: CASSPGLAGYNEQFF

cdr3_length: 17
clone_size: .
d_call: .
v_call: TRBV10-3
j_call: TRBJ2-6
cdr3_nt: TGTGCCATCAGTGTACCCCCAGGGGAAATCGGGGCCAACGTCCTGACTTTC
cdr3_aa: CAISVPPGEIGANVLTF

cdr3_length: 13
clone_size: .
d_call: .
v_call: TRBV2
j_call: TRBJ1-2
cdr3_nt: TGTGCCAGCCTCGGCGACGGTCTCTATGGCTACACCTTC
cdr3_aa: CASLGDGLYGYTF

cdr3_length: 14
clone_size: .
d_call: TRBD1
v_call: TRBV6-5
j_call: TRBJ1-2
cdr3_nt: TGTGCCAGCAGTTCATCACAGGGGAAGGGTGGCTACACCTTC
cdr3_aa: CASSSSQGKGGYTF

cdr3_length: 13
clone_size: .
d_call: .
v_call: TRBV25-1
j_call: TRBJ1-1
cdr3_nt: TGTGCCAGCAGTGACTGGCAGGGCACTGAAGCTTTCTTT
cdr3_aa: CASSDWQGTEAFF

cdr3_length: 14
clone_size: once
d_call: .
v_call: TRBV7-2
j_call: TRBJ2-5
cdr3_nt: TGTGCCAGCAGCGGAGGGGGACCGAAAGAGACCCAGTACTTC
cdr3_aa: CASSGGGPKETQYF

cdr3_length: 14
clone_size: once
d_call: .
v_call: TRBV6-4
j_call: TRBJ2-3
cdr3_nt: TGTGCCAGCAGTGAGGAGGGCTGGGGGAATACGCAGTATTTT
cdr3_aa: CASSEEGWGNTQYF

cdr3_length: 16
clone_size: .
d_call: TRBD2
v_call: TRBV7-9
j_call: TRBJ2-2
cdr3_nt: TGTGCCAGCAAGACTAGCGGGAGTTTAAACACCGGGGAGCTGTTTTTT
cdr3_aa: CASKTSGSLNTGELFF

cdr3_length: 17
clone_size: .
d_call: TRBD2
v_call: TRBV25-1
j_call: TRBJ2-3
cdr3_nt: TGTGCCAGCAGTGAGCTGCGGGGGGGCTCTAGCACAGATACGCAGTATTTT
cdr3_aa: CASSELRGGSSTDTQYF

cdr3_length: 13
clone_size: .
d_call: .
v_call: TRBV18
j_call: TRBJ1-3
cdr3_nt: TGTGCCAGCTCACCACCTACTGGCCACACCATATATTTT
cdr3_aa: CASSPPTGHTIYF

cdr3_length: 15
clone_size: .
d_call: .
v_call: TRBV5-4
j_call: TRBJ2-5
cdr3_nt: TGTGCCAGCACCTCTAGGGGGGGGCTCCAAGAGACCCAGTACTTC
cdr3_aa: CASTSRGGLQETQYF

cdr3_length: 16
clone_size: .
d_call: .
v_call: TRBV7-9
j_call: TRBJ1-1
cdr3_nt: TGTGCCAGCAGCGATAGGGACCTCATTTCTTACACTGAAGCTTTCTTT
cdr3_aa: CASSDRDLISYTEAFF

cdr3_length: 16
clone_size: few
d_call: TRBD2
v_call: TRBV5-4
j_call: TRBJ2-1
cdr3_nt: TGTGCCAGCAGCCCGGGAGGAAGCGGGAGAGCCAATGAGCAGTTCTTC
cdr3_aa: CASSPGGSGRANEQFF